Listed here are 4 T cell receptor beta chains from one sample, sequenced in a study of blood T cell repertoires in COVID-19. Clones were read by immunoSEQ multiplex PCR, and TCRdb kept only the in-frame ones, dropping some. Among 360,000 or so clones listed, nearly 90% were seen once. Source material: peripheral blood. The receptors shown here come from a man younger than 35 with active or convalescent COVID-19.

The chain uses TRBV6-2 or TRBV6-3 and TRBJ1-5, with 10 bases lining up with TRBD1. CDR3 size: 15 residues. Germline-derived CDR1 and CDR2 are MNHEY and SVGEGT. The V and J ends lost 5 bases and 5 bases, in that order; junction bases with no gene match: 6. The CDR3 loop is CASSPETGGHQPQHF. In DNA form, the CDR3 reads TGTGCCAGCAGTCCCGAGACAGGGGGCCATCAGCCCCAGCATTTT.

J is TRBJ2-3 and V is TRBV5-1, with 7 positions matching TRBD1. Trimming at V came to 3 bases and at J to 0 bases, leaving 7 bases not matched to a gene. Germline CDR1 is SGHRS and CDR2 is YFSETQ. The CDR3 covers 16 residues. The CDR3 loop is CASSSTGDASTDTQYF. The CDR3, as DNA: TGCGCCAGCAGCTCAACAGGGGATGCTAGCACAGATACGCAGTATTTT.

V and J are TRBV7-8 and TRBJ2-1, with 9 bases identical to TRBD2. There are 15 residues in the CDR3. V shed 5 bases and J 4 bases; nucleotides not matched to a gene: 6. Per germline, CDR1 SGHVS and CDR2 FQNEAQ. In DNA, the CDR3 is TGTGCCAGCAGCCACATAGCGGGGGCTTACAATGAGCAGTTCTTC. Translation gives CASSHIAGAYNEQFF.

The J gene is TRBJ1-3, the V gene TRBV6-5; D is ambiguous. This CDR3 contains 16 residues. CDR1 and CDR2 from the germline V gene are MNHEY and SVGAGI. Trimming pared 4 bases from V and 3 bases from J, leaving 16 bases between. The CDR3 DNA is TGTGCCAGCAGTTCCCCCCAGGCCTCAGATGGAAACACCATATATTTT. Translation gives CASSSPQASDGNTIYF.